This T cell receptor (beta chain) emerged from a study of tumor T cells in aggressive B-cell lymphoma. Per the germline V gene, CDR1 is MNHNS and CDR2 is SASEGT. Trimming at V came to 9 bases and at J to 1 base, leaving 7 bases not matched to a gene. The CDR3 has 15 amino acids. Generated by immunoSEQ multiplex PCR, the TCRdb table keeps only in-frame clones and is missing some. Of about 11,000 clones listed, around 91% are singletons. This sequence joins TRBV6-1 and TRBJ2-1; TRBD2 aligns across 9 bases. The TCR originated in an adult with diffuse large B cell lymphoma. Material for sequencing was tumor tissue. The CDR3 region has the DNA TGTGCCAGTTCTCGGACTAGCGTGTCCTACAATGAGCAGTTCTTC. Protein sequence: CASSRTSVSYNEQFF.